Listed below are T cell receptor beta chains from one sample, sequenced in a study of beta chain features in type 1 diabetes. Repertoires were generated with immunoSEQ multiplex PCR, while TCRdb's copy carries only in-frame clones and drops some. The table has some 270,000 clones, around 9.9% seen once; the top ten hold 0.017%. Sequenced input: naive CD4+ T cells from blood. These receptors were collected from a man aged 25-40 years with type 1 diabetes. Each CDR3 is given with its conserved first and last residue. D genes are given only for firm matches. Only part of the rows carry a size: once, few, many, or a class if the clone is expanded.

>.|few|TRBV19|TRBJ1-2
TGTGCCAGTAGTCCCCCGGGACTGGCGTATGGCTACACCTTC
CASSPPGLAYGYTF
>.|.|TRBV7-9|TRBJ1-5
TGTGCCAGCAGCTTAGGAGGTGATCAGCCCCAGCATTTT
CASSLGGDQPQHF
>.|.|TRBV25-1|TRBJ2-4
TGTGCCAGCAGTGAAACAGGGTCGCGAAGGAACATTCAGTACTTC
CASSETGSRRNIQYF
>TRBD1|few|TRBV19|TRBJ1-5
TGTGCCAGTAGTTCGCGCAGGGGGCACTTAGGGCAGCCCCAGCATTTT
CASSSRRGHLGQPQHF
>.|few|TRBV7-3|TRBJ2-2
TGTGCCAGCAGCTTATCAGGACAGTACACCGGGGAGCTGTTTTTT
CASSLSGQYTGELFF
>.|few|TRBV6-5|TRBJ1-1
TGTGCCAGCAGTTACCGGGGTGGGGAAGCTTTCTTT
CASSYRGGEAFF
>.|few|TRBV5-4|TRBJ2-6
TGTGCCAGCAGCTCCAGGGTATACGGGGCCAACGTCCTGACTTTC
CASSSRVYGANVLTF
>.|.|TRBV7-3|TRBJ2-2
TGTGCCAGCAGGCCAGCGCAGACCACCGGGGAGCTGTTTTTT
CASRPAQTTGELFF
>.|.|TRBV5-1|TRBJ2-7
TGCGCCAGCAGCCCCGACCCGCGGGGTTCCGGGTACGAGCAGTACTTC
CASSPDPRGSGYEQYF
>.|.|TRBV7-2|TRBJ2-5
TGTGCCAGCAGCCCCATACGGCGGTACCAAGAGACCCAGTACTTC
CASSPIRRYQETQYF
>.|few|TRBV4-2|TRBJ1-5
TGTGCCAGCAGCCAAGGGCAGGGGTACAATCAGCCCCAGCATTTT
CASSQGQGYNQPQHF
>.|few|TRBV15|TRBJ2-3
TGTGCCACCAGCCGGGAACGGCAAACGCAGTATTTT
CATSRERQTQYF
>.|.|TRBV28|TRBJ1-1
TGTGCCAGCATTGACCCCAGCGACACTGAAGCTTTCTTT
CASIDPSDTEAFF
>.|few|TRBV5-1|TRBJ2-2
TGCGCCAGCAGCTTGGCTTACACCGGGGAGCTGTTTTTT
CASSLAYTGELFF
>TRBD2|.|TRBV6-5|TRBJ2-4
TGTGCCAGCAGGAGTGTTAGCGGGGGCGGGAACATTCAGTACTTC
CASRSVSGGGNIQYF
>TRBD2|.|TRBV28|TRBJ2-1
TGTGCCAGCAGCGAGCGGGGGGGCGGGGTTTCCTACAATGAGCAGTTCTTC
CASSERGGGVSYNEQFF
>.|.|TRBV2|TRBJ1-6
TGTGCCAGCAGTGAAAGGGGGTTCACCCTCCACTTT
CASSERGFTLHF
>.|.|TRBV2|TRBJ2-2
TGTGCCAGCAGAGATGGACAGAACACCGGGGAGCTGTTTTTT
CASRDGQNTGELFF
>.|few|TRBV28|TRBJ1-6
TGTGCCAGCACATCCCTACGAGGGGGTTCACCCCTCCACTTT
CASTSLRGGSPLHF
>.|few|TRBV30|TRBJ1-4
TGTGCCTGGAGTTCCGGGACAACTGCAACTAATGAAAAACTGTTTTTT
CAWSSGTTATNEKLFF
>.|few|TRBV7-3|TRBJ1-1
TGTGCCAGCAGCAAACAGGGATCCACTGAAGCTTTCTTT
CASSKQGSTEAFF
>TRBD2|few|TRBV7-9|TRBJ2-7
TGTGCCAGCAGCCGGGCGGGGGGTACCGAGCAGTACTTC
CASSRAGGTEQYF
>.|.|TRBV4-3|TRBJ2-3
TGCGCCAGCAGCCAAGATCGCGGGATCAGCACAGATACGCAGTATTTT
CASSQDRGISTDTQYF
>TRBD1|few|TRBV30|TRBJ1-5
TGTGCCTGGAACAGGGGAGGCAATCAGCCCCAGCATTTT
CAWNRGGNQPQHF
>.|few|TRBV5-1|TRBJ1-2
TGCGCCAGCAGCTTGGCAGGGGCTAACTATGGCTACACCTTC
CASSLAGANYGYTF
>TRBD1|.|TRBV29-1|TRBJ1-2
TGCAGCGTTGGAGGGACAGGGCTCTATGGCTACACCTTC
CSVGGTGLYGYTF
>.|.|TRBV10-3|TRBJ2-1
TGTGCCATCAGTGAGTCGGGGGCCAGCTCCTACAATGAGCAGTTCTTC
CAISESGASSYNEQFF
>.|.|TRBV30|TRBJ1-5
TGTGCCTGGAGTGTACGCACAGGTCAGCCCCAGCATTTT
CAWSVRTGQPQHF
>TRBD2|.|TRBV5-1|TRBJ2-1
TGCGCCAGCAGCTTGGGACTAGCGGGGGCCTCCTACAATGAGCAGTTCTTC
CASSLGLAGASYNEQFF
>.|few|TRBV27|TRBJ1-6
TGTGCCAGCAGTTTACTTATCCGAGATTCACCCCTCCACTTT
CASSLLIRDSPLHF
>.|.|TRBV2|TRBJ2-1
TGTGCCAGCTGCTACCTTAACAATGAGCAGTTCTTC
CASCYLNNEQFF
>.|few|TRBV30|TRBJ2-7
TGTGCCTGGAGTGTTAACAGAATCTCCTACGAGCAGTACTTC
CAWSVNRISYEQYF
>.|few|TRBV7-2|TRBJ2-5
TGTGCCAGCAGCTTAGGGGGGCCCCAAGAGACCCAGTACTTC
CASSLGGPQETQYF
>.|.|TRBV7-3|TRBJ2-3
TGTGCCAGCAGCTTGAGGGGGGGCGCAGATACGCAGTATTTT
CASSLRGGADTQYF
>TRBD2|.|TRBV5-8|TRBJ2-5
TGTGCCAGCAGCCCGGGCGACAGACTAGCGGGGCGGCAAGAGACCCAGTACTTC
CASSPGDRLAGRQETQYF
>TRBD2|few|TRBV7-2|TRBJ2-1
TGTGCCAGCAGCTTTACTAGCGGGGGGGGTGGGCAGTTCTTC
CASSFTSGGGGQFF
>.|few|TRBV14|TRBJ2-5
TGTGCCAGCAGCCCGGGAGTGACTGACCAAGAGACCCAGTACTTC
CASSPGVTDQETQYF
>TRBD1|few|TRBV2|TRBJ1-1
TGTGCCAGCAGTGAGGGCAGGGGGCTTGAAGCTTTCTTT
CASSEGRGLEAFF